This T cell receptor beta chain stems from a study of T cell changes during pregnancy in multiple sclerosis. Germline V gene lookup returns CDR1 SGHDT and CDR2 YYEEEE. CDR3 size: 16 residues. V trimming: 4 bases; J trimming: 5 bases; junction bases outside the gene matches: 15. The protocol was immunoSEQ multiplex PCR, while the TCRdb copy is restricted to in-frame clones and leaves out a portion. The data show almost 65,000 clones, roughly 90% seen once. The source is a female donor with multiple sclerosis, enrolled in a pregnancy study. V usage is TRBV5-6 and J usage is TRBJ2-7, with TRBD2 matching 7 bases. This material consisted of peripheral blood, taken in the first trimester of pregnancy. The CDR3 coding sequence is TGTGCCAGCAGCCAGACCGGACTAGGGACGGGCGACGAGCAGTACTTC. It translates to CASSQTGLGTGDEQYF.